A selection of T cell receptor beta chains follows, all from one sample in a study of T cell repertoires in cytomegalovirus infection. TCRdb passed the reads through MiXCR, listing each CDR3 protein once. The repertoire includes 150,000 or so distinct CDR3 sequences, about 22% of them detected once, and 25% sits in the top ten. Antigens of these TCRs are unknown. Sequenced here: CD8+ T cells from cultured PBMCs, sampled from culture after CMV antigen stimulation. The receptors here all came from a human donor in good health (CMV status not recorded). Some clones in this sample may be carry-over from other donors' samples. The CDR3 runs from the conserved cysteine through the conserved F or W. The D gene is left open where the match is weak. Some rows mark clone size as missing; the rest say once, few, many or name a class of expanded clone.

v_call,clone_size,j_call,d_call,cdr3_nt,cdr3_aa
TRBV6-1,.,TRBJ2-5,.,TGTGCCAGCGGGGCAGGGGGGGTTAAAGAGACCCAGTACTTC,CASGAGGVKETQYF
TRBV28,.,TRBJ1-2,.,TGTGCCAGCAGTTTCAGAGGTGCCTATGGCTACACCTTC,CASSFRGAYGYTF
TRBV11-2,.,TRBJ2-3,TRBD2,TGTGCCAGCTCGTTCGAGCGGGGGCCTGCCCCAGATACGCAGTATTTT,CASSFERGPAPDTQYF
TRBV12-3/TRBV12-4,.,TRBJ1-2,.,TGTGCCAGCCATAGAGGCTATGGCTACACCTTC,CASHRGYGYTF
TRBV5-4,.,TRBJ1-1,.,TGTGCCAGCAGCTCGGAGGGACTTTTTAACACTGAAGCTTTCTTT,CASSSEGLFNTEAFF
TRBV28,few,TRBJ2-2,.,TGTGCCAGCAGCAAATCCGGGACCACCGGGGAGCTGTTTTTT,CASSKSGTTGELFF
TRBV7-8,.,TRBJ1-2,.,TGTGCCAGCAGCTTAACGGCCGGGTCGGTGGCCTATGGCTACACCTTC,CASSLTAGSVAYGYTF
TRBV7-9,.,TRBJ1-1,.,TGTGCCAGCAGCTTAACGGTAGAGAACACTGAAGCTTTCTTT,CASSLTVENTEAFF
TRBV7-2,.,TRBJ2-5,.,TGTGCCAGCAGCCCCCAGCGGTCCAATGGAGAGACCCAGTACTTC,CASSPQRSNGETQYF
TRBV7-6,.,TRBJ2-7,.,TGTGCCAGCAGCTTAGCGGGCAGGATCTACGAGCAGTACTTC,CASSLAGRIYEQYF
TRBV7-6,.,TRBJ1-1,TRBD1,TGTGCCAGCAGCTTAGGTTCAGGGGGCACTGAAGCTTTCTTT,CASSLGSGGTEAFF
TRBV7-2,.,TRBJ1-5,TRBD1,TGTGCCAGCAGCTTAACAGGACAGGGCTCTTCGAATCAGCCCCAGCATTTT,CASSLTGQGSSNQPQHF
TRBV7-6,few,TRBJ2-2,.,TGTGCCAGCAGCTCCGACCGGGGGCTTGACACCGGGGAGCTGTTTTTT,CASSSDRGLDTGELFF
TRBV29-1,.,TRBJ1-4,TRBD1,TGCAGCGTTGTGTGGGACAGGGAACCGGTGGGGCTTAATGAAAAACTGTTTTTT,CSVVWDREPVGLNEKLFF
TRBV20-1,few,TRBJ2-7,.,TGCAGTGCTAGAGATCGTGGGGGGCCTCTCTACGAGCAGTACTTC,CSARDRGGPLYEQYF
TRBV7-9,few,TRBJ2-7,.,TGTGCCAGCAGCTTAGCGCTTCCAGAAAGTTCCTACGAGCAGTACTTC,CASSLALPESSYEQYF
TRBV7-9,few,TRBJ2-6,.,TGTGCCAGCGGAAGGGGAGCAGGGGCCAACGTCCTGACTTTC,CASGRGAGANVLTF
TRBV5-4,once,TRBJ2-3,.,TGTGCCAGCAGCTTGACGGGGCGTGGTTCTAGCACAGATACGCAGTATTTT,CASSLTGRGSSTDTQYF
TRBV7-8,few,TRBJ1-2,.,TGTGCCAGCAGCTTAAGTAGCCTCCAAGTTAACTATGGCTACACCTTC,CASSLSSLQVNYGYTF
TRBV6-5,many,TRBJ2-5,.,TGTGCCAGCAGTTACGAGATGGGAGAGACCCAGTACTTC,CASSYEMGETQYF
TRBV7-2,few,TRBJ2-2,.,TGTGCCAGCAGCTTAGCGAGCGTTTGGGGGGCGAAGACCGGGGAGCTGTTTTTT,CASSLASVWGAKTGELFF
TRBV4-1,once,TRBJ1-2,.,TGCGCCAGCAGCCAATTCGAGAGACAGACAAATGATGGCTACACCTTC,CASSQFERQTNDGYTF